One sample yielded the 29 T cell receptor beta chains listed below, sequenced in a study of CD8 T cells in ankylosing spondylitis. One entry per CDR3 protein, called by TCRdb with MiXCR from the 5' RACE reads. In the table there are fewer than 450,000 distinct CDR3 sequences, more than 15% of which are singletons. These receptors have no identified antigens. General study points: Ankylosing spondylitis blood appeared to carry a characteristic TCR beta motif of eight or nine highly homologous variants.

The sequenced material came from blood, either unsorted or a sorted T cell fraction (not recorded which). All receptors derive from a male donor with ankylosing spondylitis.

This clonotype appeared once. The chain recombines TRBV19 with TRBJ2-7; D may be TRBD2 (5 bases). CDR1 is LNHDA, CDR2 SQIVND, per germline (reference sequence). This CDR3 comprises 15 residues. V was cut by 1 base and J by 4 bases, with 14 bases left in between. Here the CDR3 reads CASSIVGNTGYEQYF. In nucleotides, the CDR3 is TGTGCCAGTAGTATAGTGGGAAACACGGGGTACGAGCAGTACTTC. Based on the CDR3 plus reference TRBV19 and TRBJ2-7, the full variable domain is DGGITQSPKYLFRKEGQNVTLSCEQNLNHDAMYWYRQDPGQGLRLIYYSQIVNDFQKGDIAEGYSVSREKKESFPLTVTSAQKNPTAFYLCASSIVGNTGYEQYFGPGTRLTVT.

The CDR3 sequence: CASSPVGGALDTQYF. CDR3 DNA: TGTGCCAGCTCACCCGTCGGGGGGGCGTTGGATACGCAGTATTTT. This chain joins TRBV18 and TRBJ2-3; 8 bases fit TRBD2. J lost 6 bases, V lost 3 bases, and 8 bases had no gene match. The CDR3 runs to 15 residues. Germline CDR1 KGHSH, CDR2 LQKENI.

The table lists this clonotype with many counts. The chain recombines TRBV10-3 with TRBJ2-1; 13 positions agree with TRBD2. CDR3 length: 17 residues. V dropped 2 bases and J dropped 6; count of bases not matched to a gene: 7. CDR1 and CDR2 (germline): ENHRY, SYGVKD. CDR3 nucleotide sequence: TGTGCCATCAGTGAGACTAGCGGGAGGGCCAATGTCAATGAGCAGTTCTTC. Translated, it gives CAISETSGRANVNEQFF.

The J gene is TRBJ1-5, the V gene TRBV30; the D is unclear. The germline gives CDR1 GTSNPN, CDR2 SVGIG (reference sequence). Trimming took 3 bases from V and 0 from J, leaving 6 bases between them. The CDR3 has 13 residues. CDR3 loop: CAWRSDSNQPQHF. DNA of the CDR3: TGTGCCTGGAGGAGCGATAGCAATCAGCCCCAGCATTTT.

The chain recombines TRBV20-1 with TRBJ2-5; weak D call: TRBD2 (5 bases). The CDR3 totals 13 residues. From germline, CDR1 is DFQATT and CDR2 SNEGSKA (reference sequence). V lost 6 bases and J lost 1, with 12 bases in between. CDR3 nucleotide sequence: TGCAGTGCCCCCGGGATCGCCCAAGAGACCCAGTACTTC. Protein: CSAPGIAQETQYF.

The chain recombines TRBV4-3 with TRBJ1-4, with a weak D call TRBD1 (5 bases). The CDR3 runs to 15 residues. Germline V gene lookup returns CDR1 LGHNA and CDR2 YSLEER. V was shortened by 3 bases and J by 7 bases, with 15 bases between the two germline ends. The chain's CDR3 is CASSQGDLGGEKLFF. The CDR3 DNA reads as TGCGCCAGCAGCCAGGGTGATCTCGGGGGTGAAAAACTGTTTTTT.

V and J are TRBV12-3 or TRBV12-4 and TRBJ2-1; D perhaps matches TRBD1 (6 bases). This CDR3 comprises 15 residues. With 3 bases removed from V and 4 bases from J, the gap between germline ends came to 13 bases. The CDR3 reads CASSFLGAGYNEQFF. For the CDR3, the DNA is TGTGCCAGCAGTTTCCTGGGGGCCGGTTACAATGAGCAGTTCTTC.

This clonotype came up a few times. This sequence joins TRBV20-1 and TRBJ1-1; D remains unclear. Germline CDR1 reads DFQATT; CDR2 reads SNEGSKA (reference sequence). Deletions cut 3 bases from V and 6 bases from J, with 14 bases between. There are 13 residues in the CDR3. The CDR3 here is CSAREPPGAEAFF. The CDR3 DNA follows: TGCAGTGCTAGGGAACCTCCCGGGGCTGAAGCTTTCTTT.

A few counts support this clonotype. CDR3: CASSFIRYNEQFF. The CDR3 coding sequence is TGTGCCAGCAGTTTTATTCGGTACAATGAGCAGTTCTTC. The chain carries TRBV12-3 or TRBV12-4 and TRBJ2-1; D ambiguous. The CDR3 spans 13 residues. Deletions cut 3 bases from V and 4 bases from J, with 7 bases between.

By sample share, this clonotype is medium-sized (0.01 to 0.1%). The chain combines TRBV7-8 with TRBJ2-7; TRBD1 matches at 7 bases. J gave up 2 bases and V 3 bases, and 4 bases lay outside the gene matches. From germline, CDR1 is SGHVS and CDR2 FQNEAQ. The CDR3 consists of 14 residues. The CDR3 loop reads CASSLRQGPYEQYF. The CDR3 DNA sequence: TGTGCCAGCAGCTTGAGACAGGGACCCTACGAGCAGTACTTC.

The chain employs TRBV20-1 and TRBJ2-1; 7 bases are shared with TRBD1. This CDR3 contains 13 residues. The germline V gene encodes CDR1 DFQATT and CDR2 SNEGSKA (reference sequence). V was pared by 6 bases and J by 8 bases, with 10 bases of the junction left unmatched. The CDR3: CSARPGTVYEQFF. The CDR3 DNA sequence: TGCAGTGCGCGTCCGGGGACAGTGTATGAGCAGTTCTTC.

This clonotype was observed a handful of times. J is TRBJ2-7 and V is TRBV6-5, with D maybe TRBD2 (7 bases). This CDR3 has 16 amino acids. Trimming pared 2 bases from V and 1 base from J, leaving 15 bases between. Germline CDR1 MNHEY, CDR2 SVGAGI. CDR3 protein: CASSYGRGAGSYEQYF. The CDR3 DNA sequence: TGTGCCAGCAGTTACGGGAGGGGGGCAGGTTCCTACGAGCAGTACTTC.

This clonotype was found many times. This chain joins TRBV11-2 and TRBJ2-7; D not resolved. With 2 bases removed from V and 2 bases from J, the gap between germline ends came to 4 bases. There are 12 residues in the CDR3. Germline assignment: CDR1 SGHAT and CDR2 FQNNGV. As DNA, the CDR3 is TGTGCCAGCAGCTTAACAGCCTACGAGCAGTACTTC. It translates to CASSLTAYEQYF.

The V and J genes are TRBV4-1 and TRBJ1-1; a possible D gene is TRBD1 (5 bases). Germline loops: CDR1 MGHRA, CDR2 YSYEKL. V lost 5 bases and J 5 bases, leaving 12 bases between the germline ends. The CDR3 totals 13 residues. The CDR3: CASSSAGGTEAFF. The CDR3 DNA reads TGCGCCAGCAGCTCCGCGGGGGGGACTGAAGCTTTCTTT.

This clonotype was seen more than once but under ten times. The genes are TRBV7-9 and TRBJ2-3; no clear D. In germline, CDR1 is SEHNR, CDR2 FQNEAQ (reference sequence). Trimming pared 1 base from V and 3 bases from J, leaving 11 bases between. CDR3 size: 15 residues. CDR3 nucleotide sequence: TGTGCCAGCAGCTTAGAGTCGGAACGGACAGATACGCAGTATTTT. This translates into CASSLESERTDTQYF.

The CDR3 region is CSGMGQGSSYEQYF. CDR3 DNA: TGCAGCGGGATGGGGCAGGGGTCTTCCTACGAGCAGTACTTC. V usage is TRBV29-1 and J usage is TRBJ2-7, with a weak D call TRBD1 (6 bases). This CDR3 is 14 amino acids long. CDR1 and CDR2 (germline): SQVTM, ANQGSEA. Trimming removed 7 bases at V and 1 base at J, with 17 bases between.

The genes are TRBV15 and TRBJ2-1, with no clear D. From germline, CDR1 is LNHNV and CDR2 YYDKDF (reference sequence). The CDR3 length is 16 residues. Trimming left V 1 base short and J 0 bases short, with 10 bases between. The CDR3: CATSRGKYSSYNEQFF. CDR3 coding DNA: TGTGCCACCAGCAGAGGAAAATATAGCTCCTACAATGAGCAGTTCTTC.

This clonotype was seen only a few times. This CDR3 is CASSQVVNTEAFF. The CDR3 DNA sequence: TGCGCCAGCAGCCAGGTGGTGAACACTGAAGCTTTCTTT. This chain connects TRBV5-1 to TRBJ1-1; D is unclear. Germline assignment: CDR1 SGHRS and CDR2 YFSETQ. Trimming removed 4 bases from V and 0 bases from J, with 7 bases in between. This CDR3 region has 13 residues.

There are a few counts of this clonotype. The gene calls are TRBV7-2 and TRBJ1-3; perhaps TRBD1 as D (6 bases). Trimming left V 4 bases short and J 4 bases short, with 11 bases between. The germline gives CDR1 SGHTA, CDR2 FQGNSA. The CDR3 loop spans 14 amino acids. CDR3 region: CASSSQGYGNTIYF. The CDR3 region has the DNA TGTGCCAGCAGCTCACAGGGATACGGAAACACCATATATTTT.

The rearrangement joins TRBV21-1 to TRBJ2-1; the tabulated D call, TRBD1, remains unverified against the DNA. TRBV21-1 is classified as a pseudogene. There are 14 residues in the CDR3. The DNA for the CDR3 is TGTGCCAGCAACTGGGACAGGGTAGGCAATGAGCAGTTCTTC. Translation gives CASNWDRVGNEQFF.

This clonotype was counted only a few times. The V call is TRBV15, the J call TRBJ2-7, with D perhaps matching TRBD2 (6 bases). This CDR3 spans 16 amino acids. In germline, CDR1 is LNHNV, CDR2 YYDKDF (reference sequence). With 0 bases removed from V and 2 bases from J, the gap between germline ends came to 14 bases. Written as DNA, the CDR3 is TGTGCCACCAGCAGAGACATCGGGACTCTCGCCTACGAGCAGTACTTC. This codes for CATSRDIGTLAYEQYF.

The chain recombines TRBV6-2 or TRBV6-3 with TRBJ1-1, with a weak D call TRBD1 (6 bases). The CDR3 loop spans 16 amino acids. Looked up from germline, CDR1 is MNHEY and CDR2 is SVGEGT. The V gene lost 0 bases and the J gene lost 1 base, with 12 bases spanning the gap. The CDR3 DNA follows: TGTGCCAGCAGTTACTCTTACAGGGCGGAGAACACTGAAGCTTTCTTT. Translated: CASSYSYRAENTEAFF.

In this sample, this clonotype turned up a few times. The rearrangement joins TRBV2 to TRBJ2-3; 8 nucleotides align to TRBD2. Per germline, CDR1 SNHLY and CDR2 FYNNEI. Trimming took 5 bases from V and 1 from J; bases not matched to a gene: 2. The CDR3 totals 14 residues. CDR3 sequence (DNA): TGTGCCAGCAGTATGACTAGCGGCACAGATACGCAGTATTTT. Residues: CASSMTSGTDTQYF. Drawing the rest from reference TRBV2 and TRBJ2-3, the complete variable domain is EPEVTQTPSHQVTQMGQEVILRCVPISNHLYFYWYRQILGQKVEFLVSFYNNEISEKSEIFDDQFSVERPDGSNFTLKIRSTKLEDSAMYFCASSMTSGTDTQYFGPGTRLTVL.

The chain combines TRBV29-1 with TRBJ2-1; D is possibly TRBD2 (6 bases). The CDR3 consists of 14 residues. The V gene lost 6 bases and the J gene lost 0 bases, with 12 bases spanning the gap. The germline V gene encodes CDR1 SQVTM and CDR2 ANQGSEA. Written as DNA, the CDR3 is TGCAGCGTACCGGGACTCAGCTCCTACAATGAGCAGTTCTTC. Translation gives CSVPGLSSYNEQFF.

This chain joins TRBV14 and TRBJ2-7; the D is unclear. Germline V lookup: CDR1 SGHDN, CDR2 FVKESK. The CDR3 is 14 amino acids. V was cut by 3 bases and J by 6 bases, with 15 bases left in between. The CDR3 sequence: CASSHTGPIGEQYF. In DNA form, the CDR3 reads TGTGCCAGCAGCCACACCGGGCCCATCGGCGAGCAGTACTTC.

This clonotype was counted a few times. The rearrangement links TRBV5-1 to TRBJ2-2; no clear D gene. From germline, CDR1 is SGHRS and CDR2 YFSETQ. Trimming took off 2 bases at V and 2 bases at J, with 10 bases between the two ends. The CDR3 contains 15 residues. The CDR3 loop is CASSFRAANTGELFF. The CDR3 region has the DNA TGCGCCAGCAGCTTTCGGGCAGCTAACACCGGGGAGCTGTTTTTT.

This chain links TRBV29-1 with TRBJ2-3; 13 nucleotides align to TRBD2. Germline lookup yields CDR1 SQVTM and CDR2 ANQGSEA. The length of the CDR3 is 15 residues. V dropped 4 bases and J dropped 3; count of bases not matched to a gene: 4. The CDR3 DNA follows: TGCAGCGTTGGGGGGACTAGCGGGATAACAGATACGCAGTATTTT. It is translated as CSVGGTSGITDTQYF.

The rearrangement uses TRBV27 and TRBJ1-5, with a possible D match to TRBD1 (5 bases). The CDR3 contains 14 residues. CDR1 MNHEY and CDR2 SMNVEV come from the germline V gene (reference sequence). The V gene lost 3 bases and the J gene lost 5 bases, with 11 bases spanning the gap. The CDR3 reads CASSLTGPHQPQHF. The CDR3 DNA follows: TGTGCCAGCAGTTTGACGGGACCACATCAGCCCCAGCATTTT.

This clonotype was seen at least ten times. The chain carries TRBV29-1 and TRBJ2-3; D is ambiguous. CDR3 size: 14 residues. From germline, CDR1 is SQVTM and CDR2 ANQGSEA. Deletions cut 6 bases from V and 2 bases from J, with 15 bases between. This chain's CDR3 is CSVDHGRPTDTQYF. For the CDR3, the DNA is TGCAGCGTCGACCACGGACGCCCCACAGATACGCAGTATTTT.